A single sample gave rise to the 13 T cell receptor beta chains below, sequenced in a study of cytomegalovirus exposure and HLA in healthy donors. With 60 Vbeta and 13 Jbeta primers, the PCR was carried out. Repertoires were generated with immunoSEQ multiplex PCR, while TCRdb's copy carries only in-frame clones and drops some. The repertoire holds 150,000 to 200,000 clones, around 74% seen once, with over 2% in the top ten. Sequenced sample: PBMCs. Receptor source: a female donor in good health and CMV-seronegative.

This chain uses TRBV6-5 with TRBJ2-1; 7 bases are shared with TRBD2. CDR3 length: 16 residues. CDR1 and CDR2 (germline): MNHEY, SVGAGI. V dropped 2 bases and J dropped 4; count of bases not matched to a gene: 8. The CDR3 sequence is CASSYTSGTEYNEQFF. DNA of the CDR3: TGTGCCAGCAGTTACACAAGCGGGACCGAGTACAATGAGCAGTTCTTC.

The V gene is TRBV5-4, the J gene TRBJ1-1; D unresolved. Germline loops: CDR1 SGHNT, CDR2 YYREEE (reference sequence). The CDR3 contains 13 residues. The V end was cut by 3 bases, the J end by 6 bases, with 12 bases between. The CDR3 protein is CASSSGIASEAFF. Here the CDR3 DNA reads TGTGCCAGCAGCTCGGGGATTGCGTCTGAAGCTTTCTTT.

J is TRBJ1-2 and V is TRBV19, with 9 bases aligning to TRBD1. V lost 10 bases, J lost 8 bases, and 14 bases stayed unmatched. The CDR3 has 14 amino acids. CDR1 is LNHDA and CDR2 is SQIVND in the germline V gene (reference sequence). Here the CDR3 DNA reads TGTGCCACTCACCGGGACAGGGACTATGGGGGCTACACCTTC. It encodes CATHRDRDYGGYTF.

This clone was picked up one time. J is TRBJ1-2 and V is TRBV5-1; 8 bases line up with TRBD1. V lost 2 bases and J lost 8; bases outside the gene matches: 5. The CDR3 totals 13 residues. The germline V gene encodes CDR1 SGHRS and CDR2 YFSETQ. CDR3: CASSFGQGSGYTF. The CDR3 DNA is TGCGCCAGCAGCTTCGGACAGGGCAGCGGCTACACCTTC.

CDR3 loop: CASSARGQGVSFTGELFF. DNA of the CDR3: TGTGCCAGCAGCGCGAGAGGACAGGGAGTATCGTTCACCGGGGAGCTGTTTTTT. This sequence joins TRBV9 and TRBJ2-2; TRBD1 agrees at 8 bases. Germline lookup yields CDR1 SGDLS and CDR2 YYNGEE. The CDR3 totals 18 residues. The V and J ends lost 3 bases and 4 bases, in that order; junction bases with no gene match: 14.

The chain's CDR3 is CASSPGGPGNTIYF. The CDR3 region has the DNA TGTGCCAGCAGTCCGGGGGGGCCTGGAAACACCATATATTTT. The rearrangement joins TRBV6-5 to TRBJ1-3, with a tentative D call TRBD1 (6 bases). V lost 5 bases, J lost 2 bases, and 10 bases lay in between. CDR3 size: 14 residues. Germline V gives CDR1 MNHEY, CDR2 SVGAGI.

The genes are TRBV5-1 and TRBJ2-7; TRBD2 aligns across 9 bases. The trim removed 0 bases at V and 2 bases at J, leaving 6 bases unmatched. The CDR3 is made up of 16 amino acids. Germline assignment: CDR1 SGHRS and CDR2 YFSETQ. CDR3 residues: CASSLDGTSTAYEQYF. CDR3 DNA: TGCGCCAGCAGCTTGGATGGGACTAGCACCGCCTACGAGCAGTACTTC.

There are a few counts of this clone. The chain links TRBV7-9 to TRBJ1-1; D gene unclear. This CDR3 is 15 amino acids long. Trimming removed 7 bases at V and 2 bases at J, with 17 bases between. The V gene's germline CDR1 is SEHNR and CDR2 FQNEAQ (reference sequence). CDR3 nucleotide sequence: TGTGCCAGCATCCCTCCAGAGGAGCCAAACACTGAAGCTTTCTTT. Translating gives CASIPPEEPNTEAFF.

This clone came up a few times. The chain employs TRBV9 and TRBJ2-7; D is perhaps TRBD2 (5 bases). The V end was cut by 3 bases, the J end by 3 bases, with 19 bases between. The CDR3 totals 16 residues. Germline-derived CDR1 and CDR2 are SGDLS and YYNGEE. The CDR3 is CASSAGPSPKDYEQYF. The DNA for the CDR3 is TGTGCCAGCAGCGCCGGTCCTAGCCCGAAGGACTACGAGCAGTACTTC.

This clone was seen a single time. This chain joins TRBV7-9 and TRBJ2-7, with 9 nucleotides matching TRBD1. The CDR3 has 15 amino acids. J gave up 6 bases and V 4 bases, and 10 bases lay outside the gene matches. Germline V gene sequence: CDR1 SEHNR, CDR2 FQNEAQ (reference sequence). The CDR3, as DNA: TGTGCCAGCAGCTATAGGGGACAGGGTGCTTCCGAGCAGTACTTC. Encoded protein: CASSYRGQGASEQYF.

J is TRBJ2-1 and V is TRBV11-2, with D uncertain. The length of the CDR3 is 12 residues. The V end lost 2 bases, the J end lost 5 bases, and 4 bases lay between the germline ends. CDR1 is SGHAT, CDR2 FQNNGV, per germline. The CDR3 nucleotides are TGTGCCAGCAGCTTAATAGACAATGAGCAGTTCTTC. Protein sequence: CASSLIDNEQFF.

The chain links TRBV2 to TRBJ2-5; 10 bases align to TRBD2. The CDR3 runs 16 residues. Germline CDR1 is SNHLY and CDR2 is FYNNEI. V lost 8 bases and J lost 4; bases outside the gene matches: 13. The CDR3 sequence is CASPRGAGGLGETQYF. The CDR3 bases are TGTGCCAGCCCGAGGGGAGCGGGGGGGCTCGGAGAGACCCAGTACTTC.

The chain combines TRBV29-1 with TRBJ1-2; D is ambiguous. The CDR3 contains 11 residues. In germline, CDR1 is SQVTM, CDR2 ANQGSEA. V lost 4 bases, J lost 8 bases, and 11 bases lay in between. CDR3 residues: CSVVRLEGYTF. Here the CDR3 DNA reads TGCAGCGTTGTCCGGTTAGAGGGCTACACCTTC.